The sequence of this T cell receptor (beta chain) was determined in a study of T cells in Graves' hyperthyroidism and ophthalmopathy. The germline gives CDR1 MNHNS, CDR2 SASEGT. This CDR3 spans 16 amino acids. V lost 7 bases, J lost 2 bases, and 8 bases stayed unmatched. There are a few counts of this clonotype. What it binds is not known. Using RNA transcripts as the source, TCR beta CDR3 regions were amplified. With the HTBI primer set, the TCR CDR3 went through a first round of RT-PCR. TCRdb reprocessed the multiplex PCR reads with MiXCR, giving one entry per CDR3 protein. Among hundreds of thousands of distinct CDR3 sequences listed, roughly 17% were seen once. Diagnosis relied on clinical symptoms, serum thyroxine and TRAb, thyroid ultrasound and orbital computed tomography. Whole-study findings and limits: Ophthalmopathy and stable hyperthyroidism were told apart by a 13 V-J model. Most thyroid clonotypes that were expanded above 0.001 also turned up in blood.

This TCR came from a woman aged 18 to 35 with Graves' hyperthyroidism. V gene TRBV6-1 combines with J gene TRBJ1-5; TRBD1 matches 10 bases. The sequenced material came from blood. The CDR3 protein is CASTWGGTGGNQPQHF. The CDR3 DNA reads TGTGCCAGCACTTGGGGGGGGACAGGGGGCAATCAGCCCCAGCATTTT.